Below, 30 T cell receptor beta chains from the same sample are listed, as sequenced in a study of T cell repertoires in aging, cancer and after chemotherapy. TCR beta rearrangements were amplified from peripheral blood genomic DNA. TRB rearrangements spanning V, D and J were amplified using mixed TRB-A/B primers. TCRdb reanalysed the multiplex PCR reads using MiXCR and keeps one entry per CDR3 protein. Among about 2,000 distinct CDR3 sequences listed, about 19% were seen once. The sample was blood. All receptors derive from a human donor with a solid tumor.

This clonotype ranks as medium-sized (0.01 to 0.1%). This chain joins TRBV18 and TRBJ1-6; no clear D gene. Germline V gene lookup returns CDR1 KGHSH and CDR2 LQKENI. Trimming left V 0 bases short and J 5 bases short, with 11 bases between. The CDR3 loop spans 16 amino acids. CDR3 coding DNA: TGTGCCAGCTCACCACCGTTTGTGAACGATAATTCACCCCTCCACTTT. This translates into CASSPPFVNDNSPLHF.

The chain combines TRBV9 with TRBJ1-3; D possibly corresponds to TRBD1 (6 bases). The germline V gene has CDR1 SGDLS and CDR2 YYNGEE. The CDR3 is made up of 16 amino acids. The V end lost 0 bases, the J end lost 3 bases, and 13 bases lay between the germline ends. CDR3 region: CASSVGEGGLGNTIYF. CDR3 coding DNA: TGTGCCAGCAGCGTAGGTGAGGGGGGGCTTGGAAACACCATATATTTT.

The genes are TRBV18 and TRBJ1-5; 7 bases are shared with TRBD1. V trimming: 6 bases; J trimming: 5 bases; junction bases outside the gene matches: 7. Germline V CDR1 and CDR2: KGHSH, LQKENI. This CDR3 region has 14 residues. CDR3 protein: CASSRTGPDQPQHF. CDR3 coding DNA: TGTGCCAGCTCCCGGACAGGTCCCGATCAGCCCCAGCATTTT.

The chain combines TRBV12-3 or TRBV12-4 with TRBJ1-2; D ambiguous. Trimming removed 1 base from V and 7 bases from J, with 10 bases in between. The CDR3 sequence is 13 residues long. The CDR3 region has the DNA TGTGCCAGCAGTTTAGGCCTTCCCCCTGGCTACACCTTC. It codes for CASSLGLPPGYTF.

In this sample, this clonotype turned up a few times. This chain links TRBV12-3 or TRBV12-4 with TRBJ2-5, with D maybe TRBD2 (6 bases). The CDR3 runs to 13 residues. V was clipped by 6 bases and J by 5 bases, with 13 bases between them. For the CDR3, the DNA is TGTGCCAGCAGCCTGGCGGGGCGGGAGACCCAGTACTTC. Protein: CASSLAGRETQYF.

Sample share makes this clonotype large (0.1 to 1%). An end of the junction does not agree with germline; a read error may underlie this. J is TRBJ1-1 and V is TRBV6-5; D gene unclear. The CDR3 loop spans 14 amino acids. Germline CDR1 reads MNHEY; CDR2 reads SVGAGI. CDR3 nucleotides: TGTGCCGCAGCCTCAGGCAGCCTGAATACTGAAGCTTTCTTT. It translates to CAAASGSLNTEAFF.

This clonotype is termed medium-sized. The chain carries TRBV7-2 and TRBJ1-3; D gene unclear. V was shortened by 1 base and J by 2 bases, with 9 bases between the two germline ends. This CDR3 contains 15 residues. Per germline, CDR1 SGHTA and CDR2 FQGNSA. The CDR3 sequence: CASSLERSAGNTIYF. CDR3 nucleotides: TGTGCCAGCAGCTTAGAACGGTCGGCTGGAAACACCATATATTTT.

This CDR3 reads CASSQDGNSNQPQHF. CDR3 in DNA: TGCGCCAGCAGCCAAGATGGCAATTCCAATCAGCCCCAGCATTTT. The chain has TRBV4-1 and TRBJ1-5; no reliable D call. In germline, CDR1 is MGHRA, CDR2 YSYEKL. V lost 0 bases to trimming and J lost 3 bases, with 9 bases between them. The CDR3 runs to 15 residues.

This clonotype has just a few counts. This chain connects TRBV5-1 to TRBJ2-2; no definite D call. This CDR3 has 15 amino acids. V gave up 0 bases and J gave up 6 bases, with 12 bases separating them. The V gene's germline CDR1 is SGHRS and CDR2 YFSETQ. DNA of the CDR3: TGCGCCAGCAGCTTGGGTCATCAGTCGTCCGGGGAGCTGTTTTTT. It is translated as CASSLGHQSSGELFF.

With regard to this clonotype: Just one base apart from a much larger clone, this may be a read error. The V gene is TRBV19, the J gene TRBJ1-5; tentative D call: TRBD1 (5 bases). The CDR3 has 13 amino acids. The germline V gene has CDR1 LNHDA and CDR2 SQIVND (reference sequence). The ends were cut back, 5 bases at V and 4 bases at J, with 9 bases in the middle. CDR3 residues: CASSPQVNQPQHF. CDR3 coding DNA: TGTGCCAGTAGTCCACAGGTAAATCAGCCCCAGCATTTT.

The chain is built from TRBV28 and TRBJ1-6; TRBD1 might be the D (6 bases). Germline CDR1 MDHEN, CDR2 SYDVKM. Deletions cut 6 bases from V and 10 bases from J, with 13 bases between. The CDR3 consists of 13 residues. DNA for the CDR3: TGTGCCAGCAGACCCAGGGGAGGGTCACCCCTCCACTTT. It translates to CASRPRGGSPLHF.

This clonotype ranks as large. The V call is TRBV6-5, the J call TRBJ1-4, with 8 bases identical to TRBD1. The CDR3 extends over 13 amino acids. V lost 0 bases to trimming and J lost 10 bases; unmatched junction nucleotides: 1. Per the germline V gene, CDR1 is MNHEY and CDR2 is SVGAGI. The CDR3 DNA follows: TGTGCCAGCAGTTACTCAGACAGGGGAAAACTGTTTTTT. As protein: CASSYSDRGKLFF.

This clonotype counts as large. The chain is built from TRBV7-2 and TRBJ2-2; tentatively, D is TRBD1 (6 bases). CDR3 length equals 17 residues. Trimming took 4 bases from V and 1 from J, leaving 16 bases between them. Looked up from germline, CDR1 is SGHTA and CDR2 is FQGNSA. In DNA form, the CDR3 reads TGTGCCAGCAGCTCCCAGCTGGGACACCTGAACACCGGGGAGCTGTTTTTT. Its protein is CASSSQLGHLNTGELFF.

This clonotype was detected a few times. The chain links TRBV9 to TRBJ2-5; perhaps D is TRBD1 or TRBD2 (6 bases each). The CDR3 runs 14 residues. Germline CDR1 is SGDLS and CDR2 is YYNGEE. V shed 4 bases and J shed 1 base, with 11 bases lying between them. CDR3: CASSMEGGQETQYF. The CDR3 DNA reads as TGTGCCAGCAGCATGGAGGGGGGCCAAGAGACCCAGTACTTC.

This clonotype is labeled large. The DNA of the CDR3 is TGTGCCAGCAGCAACTCGGGAGGCGGCCGCACAGATACGCAGTATTTT. It is translated as CASSNSGGGRTDTQYF. This chain links TRBV7-2 with TRBJ2-3; 7 nucleotides align to TRBD2. Germline loops: CDR1 SGHTA, CDR2 FQGNSA. After removal of 5 bases from V and 1 base from J, the junction contained 9 bases not matched to a gene. CDR3 length equals 16 residues. Full variable domain (rest looked up from reference TRBV7-2 and TRBJ2-3): GAGVSQSPSNKVTEKGKDVELRCDPISGHTALYWYRQSLGQGLEFLIYFQGNSAPDKSGLPSDRFSAERTGGSVSTLTIQRTQQEDSAVYLCASSNSGGGRTDTQYFGPGTRLTVL.

This clonotype qualifies as medium-sized. CDR3 loop: CASSGNYEQYF. CDR3 sequence (DNA): TGTGCCAGTTCAGGGAACTACGAGCAGTACTTC. The rearrangement joins TRBV6-1 to TRBJ2-7, with D tentatively TRBD1 (5 bases). The germline V gene has CDR1 MNHNS and CDR2 SASEGT. Trimming removed 9 bases at V and 3 bases at J, with 9 bases between. The CDR3 consists of 11 residues.

Note on this clonotype: An end of the junction differs from the germline gene, which may be a read error. The chain has TRBV12-3 or TRBV12-4 and TRBJ1-6; perhaps TRBD1 as D (6 bases). The CDR3 spans 14 residues. The CDR3 region has the DNA TGTTCCAGCAGTAAACGGACAGTAGATTCACCCCTCCACTTT. Residues: CSSSKRTVDSPLHF.

This clonotype is medium-sized (0.01 to 0.1%) within its sample. V usage is TRBV6-6 and J usage is TRBJ2-7, with TRBD1 as a possible D gene (6 bases). From germline, CDR1 is MNHNY and CDR2 SVGAGI (reference sequence). The V end lost 6 bases, the J end lost 2 bases, and 23 bases lay between the germline ends. CDR3 length: 17 residues. CDR3 bases: TGTGCCAGCAGCCTCCTCGGTCAAGCCAGGGGAGCCTACGAGCAGTACTTC. Protein product: CASSLLGQARGAYEQYF.

By sample fraction, this clonotype is medium-sized (0.01 to 0.1%). The gene calls are TRBV19 and TRBJ1-1; D gene uncertain. Germline V gene sequence: CDR1 LNHDA, CDR2 SQIVND (reference sequence). CDR3 length: 12 residues. V shed 6 bases and J shed 14 bases, with 19 bases lying between them. The CDR3 loop is CASSPTGRASFF. The CDR3 DNA reads TGTGCCAGTAGCCCAACGGGGAGGGCGAGCTTCTTT.

This clonotype has a handful of counts. The J gene is TRBJ1-5, the V gene TRBV30; D is undetermined. The V gene lost 1 base and the J gene lost 4 bases, with 14 bases spanning the gap. Germline CDR1 is GTSNPN and CDR2 is SVGIG (reference sequence). The CDR3 extends over 15 amino acids. CDR3 amino acids: CAWSGGTILNQPQHF. The CDR3 region has the DNA TGTGCCTGGAGTGGAGGTACGATTCTAAATCAGCCCCAGCATTTT.

This clonotype has a handful of counts. V usage is TRBV15 and J usage is TRBJ2-1; TRBD2 matches 13 bases. The V segment lost 3 bases and the J segment 9 bases; nucleotides outside the gene matches: 5. Per germline, CDR1 LNHNV and CDR2 YYDKDF (reference sequence). The CDR3 is made up of 15 amino acids. The CDR3 coding sequence is TGTGCCACCAGCAGTAGGACTAGCGGGAGTGGTGAGCAGTTCTTC. Translated: CATSSRTSGSGEQFF.

By share of the sample, this clonotype is large. This chain uses TRBV6-5 with TRBJ1-3; D is possibly TRBD1 (5 bases). The V and J ends lost 0 bases and 0 bases respectively, with 15 bases between them. Germline assignment: CDR1 MNHEY and CDR2 SVGAGI. This CDR3 is 18 amino acids long. The DNA for the CDR3 is TGTGCCAGCAGTTACTCAGGGTTGTGGGGGTCCTCTGGAAACACCATATATTTT. It encodes CASSYSGLWGSSGNTIYF.

This chain uses TRBV15 with TRBJ2-7; D not certain. The CDR3 consists of 13 residues. Germline V lookup: CDR1 LNHNV, CDR2 YYDKDF (reference sequence). The V end was cut by 0 bases, the J end by 6 bases, with 9 bases between. CDR3 sequence (DNA): TGTGCCACCAGCAGAGATAAGCCAAGCGAGCAGTACTTC. Protein product: CATSRDKPSEQYF.

This clonotype came up a few times. The chain uses TRBV5-4 and TRBJ2-5; D remains ambiguous. The CDR3 has 14 residues. V was shortened by 0 bases and J by 4 bases, with 10 bases between the two germline ends. CDR1 is SGHNT and CDR2 is YYREEE in the germline V gene (reference sequence). The CDR3 sequence: CASSLEVGLETQYF. The CDR3 bases are TGTGCCAGCAGCTTGGAGGTGGGGTTAGAGACCCAGTACTTC.

This clonotype is labeled as large. The rearrangement links TRBV7-9 to TRBJ1-3, with D hard to call. Trimming shortened V by 0 bases and J by 3 bases, and 9 bases separated the two germline ends. This CDR3 is 15 amino acids long. CDR1 and CDR2 from the germline V gene are SEHNR and FQNEAQ (reference sequence). CDR3 residues: CASSLARTSGNTIYF. The CDR3 region has the DNA TGTGCCAGCAGCTTAGCGCGAACAAGTGGAAACACCATATATTTT.

The rearrangement uses TRBV4-3 and TRBJ1-1, with D possibly being TRBD1 (5 bases). This CDR3 contains 15 residues. V gave up 2 bases and J gave up 6 bases, with 16 bases separating them. CDR1 and CDR2 from the germline V gene are LGHNA and YSLEER. The CDR3 protein is CASSQLAGTGAEAFF. Written as DNA, the CDR3 is TGCGCCAGCAGCCAACTGGCCGGCACGGGGGCTGAAGCTTTCTTT.

This clonotype appeared a few times. The chain combines TRBV19 with TRBJ2-2, with TRBD2 as a possible D gene (6 bases). Germline V CDR1 and CDR2: LNHDA, SQIVND (reference sequence). The CDR3 loop spans 15 amino acids. V gave up 7 bases and J gave up 3 bases, with 15 bases separating them. In DNA, the CDR3 is TGTGCCAGTAAGGTGGGTAGCGGAGACACCGGGGAGCTGTTTTTT. Translation: CASKVGSGDTGELFF.

V is TRBV4-1 and J is TRBJ2-3, with D hard to call. Trimming removed 7 bases from V and 2 bases from J, with 19 bases in between. This CDR3 spans 16 amino acids. Germline V gives CDR1 MGHRA, CDR2 YSYEKL. As DNA, the CDR3 is TGCGCCAGCAACCTCCCGCGAGACGGCGACACAGATACGCAGTATTTT. Its protein is CASNLPRDGDTDTQYF.

This clonotype was counted a few times. The rearrangement links TRBV11-2 to TRBJ2-5; D is possibly TRBD2 (5 bases). The V end lost 5 bases, the J end lost 5 bases, and 18 bases lay between the germline ends. The CDR3 consists of 15 residues. CDR1 is SGHAT, CDR2 FQNNGV, per germline. CDR3 DNA: TGTGCCAGCAGCCCTCCGCCCGACGGCGGGGAGACCCAGTACTTC. Protein product: CASSPPPDGGETQYF.

The chain's CDR3 is CASSPVEGAHHEQYF. Here the CDR3 DNA reads TGTGCCAGCAGTCCAGTGGAGGGTGCCCATCACGAGCAGTACTTC. This chain connects TRBV12-3 or TRBV12-4 to TRBJ2-7, with D tentatively TRBD2 (6 bases). V was trimmed by 5 bases and J by 5 bases, leaving 19 bases between them. This CDR3 has 15 amino acids.